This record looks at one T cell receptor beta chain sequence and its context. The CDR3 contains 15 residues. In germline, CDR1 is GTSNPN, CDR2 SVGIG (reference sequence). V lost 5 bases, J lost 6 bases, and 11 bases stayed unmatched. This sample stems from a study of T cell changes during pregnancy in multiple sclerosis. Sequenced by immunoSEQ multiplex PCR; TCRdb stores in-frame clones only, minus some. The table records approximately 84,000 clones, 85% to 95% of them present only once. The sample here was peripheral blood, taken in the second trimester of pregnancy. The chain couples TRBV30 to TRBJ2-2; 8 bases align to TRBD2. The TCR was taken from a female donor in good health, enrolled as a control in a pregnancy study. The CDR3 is CAWVPAGERAGELFF. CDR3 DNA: TGTGCCTGGGTACCAGCGGGAGAAAGGGCCGGGGAGCTGTTTTTT. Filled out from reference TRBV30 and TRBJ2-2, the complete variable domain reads SQTIHQWPATLVQPVGSPLSLECTVEGTSNPNLYWYRQAAGRGLQLLFYSVGIGQISSEVPQNLSASRPQDRQFILSSKKLLLSDSGFYLCAWVPAGERAGELFFGEGSRLTVL.